A selection of T cell receptor beta chains follows, all from one sample in a study of CD8+CD57+ T cells in acquired aplastic anemia. TCRdb independently ran MiXCR on the reads; one entry per CDR3 protein. There are 120,000 or so distinct CDR3 sequences in the sample; about 46% occur only once, and 2% to 3% lies in the top ten. The sample was sorted CD4+, CD8+, or CD8+CD57+ T cells (not recorded which) from PBMCs. These receptors originate from a human donor in good health, serving as a control. CDR3s include the opening cysteine and the closing phenylalanine or tryptophan. Fields, in order: J gene, D gene, clone size, CDR3 length, V gene, CDR3 DNA, CDR3 protein. The D gene is left open where the match is weak. Rows may omit the clone size; those that give it use once, few, many or a size class.

TRBJ2-5	.	many	14	TRBV5-4	TGTGCCAGCAGCTTGTACGGGGGCCGGGAGACCCAGTACTTC	CASSLYGGRETQYF
TRBJ1-2	.	.	18	TRBV6-2/TRBV6-3	TGTGCCAGCAGTTACGGGATAACTGGTCCTACCAGATACTATGGCTACACCTTC	CASSYGITGPTRYYGYTF
TRBJ2-7	TRBD2	few	17	TRBV11-2	TGTGCCAGCAGCTTATGCCCCGGGACTAGCGGATTCTACGAGCAGTACTTC	CASSLCPGTSGFYEQYF
TRBJ2-3	TRBD2	many	16	TRBV12-3/TRBV12-4	TGTGCCAGCAGTTTAAGGGCTAGCGGGGTTACAGATACGCAGTATTTT	CASSLRASGVTDTQYF
TRBJ2-2	TRBD2	few	17	TRBV5-4	TGTGCCAGCAGCTCTAACCGGACTAGCGGGGGGGCCGGGGAGCTGTTTTTT	CASSSNRTSGGAGELFF
TRBJ2-7	.	.	13	TRBV10-1	TGCGCCAGCAGTGAGTCAGCGGGCACCGAGCAGTACTTC	CASSESAGTEQYF
TRBJ1-2	.	.	11	TRBV20-1	TGCAGTGCTAGAGAAGACTATGGCTACACCTTC	CSAREDYGYTF
TRBJ1-3	.	many	16	TRBV11-2	TGTGCCAGCAGCTTAGTGGGGGGGCATTCGGGAAACACCATATATTTT	CASSLVGGHSGNTIYF
TRBJ1-5	.	.	16	TRBV19	TGTGCCAGTAGTGCTGGGACCTCAAGACGGAATCAGCCCCAGCATTTT	CASSAGTSRRNQPQHF
TRBJ1-3	.	many	15	TRBV2	TGTGCCAGCAGAGCAGACCTGATCTCTGGAAACACCATATATTTT	CASRADLISGNTIYF
TRBJ1-4	.	many	13	TRBV29-1	TGCAGCGTTGCCCCTACAGGGAATGAAAAACTGTTTTTT	CSVAPTGNEKLFF
TRBJ2-5	.	.	11	TRBV29-1	TGCAGCGTGGCCGGGGCAGGGACCCAGTACTTC	CSVAGAGTQYF
TRBJ2-3	TRBD2	.	17	TRBV11-1	TGTGCCAGCAGCTTAGAGACTAGCGGGGTAGGCACAGATACGCAGTATTTT	CASSLETSGVGTDTQYF
TRBJ2-5	TRBD2	.	16	TRBV20-1	TGCAGTGCTAGAACACTAGCGGGGGGGGCCCAAGAGACCCAGTACTTC	CSARTLAGGAQETQYF
TRBJ1-2	.	.	14	TRBV5-1	TGCGCCAGCAGCTCCGGCTCCACTAGGGATGGCTACACCTTC	CASSSGSTRDGYTF
TRBJ1-6	.	few	13	TRBV10-2	TGCGCCAGCAGTGAGTCGAGCGGTTCACCCCTCCACTTT	CASSESSGSPLHF
TRBJ1-3	.	once	16	TRBV7-6	TGTGCCAGCAGCTTAATATCTCCTAACTCTGGAAACACCATATATTTT	CASSLISPNSGNTIYF
TRBJ1-2	TRBD1	.	15	TRBV15	TGTGCCACCAGCAGAGCGGGGACAGGGTTCCGCGGCTACACCTTC	CATSRAGTGFRGYTF
TRBJ1-5	TRBD1	many	14	TRBV20-1	TGCAGTGCACCGCGGGCAGGGGGGAATCAGCCCCAGCATTTT	CSAPRAGGNQPQHF
TRBJ2-5	.	few	12	TRBV10-3	TGTGCCACCAGCGTGCTGGAGGAGACCCAGTACTTC	CATSVLEETQYF